A single sample gave rise to the 22 T cell receptor beta chains below, sequenced in a study of blood T cell repertoires in COVID-19 (dated by TCRdb to about 2020). The receptor library was made with the immunoSEQ multiplex PCR assay. TCRdb mirrors the immuneACCESS table, restricted to in-frame sequences. Some clones are absent from its copies; in checked studies, under half trace to an unresolved V gene, and the reason for the others is unknown. The sample records approximately 76,000 clones, 87% of which are singletons. The ten largest clones take up more than 7.5% of the sample. Sample: peripheral blood. The receptor set was obtained from a man in his thirties or forties with acute or convalescent COVID-19.

The chain combines TRBV25-1 with TRBJ2-6; D unresolved. The CDR3 is 13 residues long. Germline V lookup: CDR1 MGHDK, CDR2 SYGVNS. Trimming removed 8 bases at V and 2 bases at J, with 7 bases between. The CDR3 DNA is TGTGCCAGCGGAGAGGCTGGGGCCAACGTCCTGACTTTC. As protein: CASGEAGANVLTF.

This clone was detected once. The genes are TRBV27 and TRBJ2-2; no reliable D call. Trimming removed 4 bases from V and 3 bases from J, with 3 bases in between. This CDR3 is built from 12 residues. Per germline, CDR1 MNHEY and CDR2 SMNVEV (reference sequence). The CDR3 DNA follows: TGTGCCAGCAGTTCGGACACCGGGGAGCTGTTTTTT. Protein sequence: CASSSDTGELFF.

The chain's CDR3 is CTGGQGTQETQYF. CDR3 sequence (DNA): TGCACTGGGGGACAGGGGACCCAAGAGACCCAGTACTTC. The chain uses TRBV29-1 and TRBJ2-5, with 10 bases that match TRBD1. Per the germline V gene, CDR1 is SQVTM and CDR2 is ANQGSEA. This CDR3 contains 13 residues.

This rearrangement joins TRBV5-1 to TRBJ2-7; TRBD2 is a possible D gene (5 bases). This CDR3 is 12 amino acids long. Trimming took off 7 bases at V and 2 bases at J, with 10 bases between the two ends. Per the germline V gene, CDR1 is SGHRS and CDR2 is YFSETQ. CDR3 in amino acids: CASSTGTYEQYF. In DNA, the CDR3 is TGCGCCAGCTCCACGGGAACCTACGAGCAGTACTTC.

The chain's CDR3 is CASSESLAGGVSYEQFF. DNA for the CDR3: TGCGCCAGCAGTGAGTCGCTCGCCGGGGGAGTGAGCTATGAGCAGTTCTTC. The V call is TRBV10-1, the J call TRBJ2-1; a possible D gene is TRBD2 (6 bases). This CDR3 is 17 amino acids long. V lost 0 bases, J lost 8 bases, and 20 bases lay in between. The germline gives CDR1 WNHNN, CDR2 SYGVQD (reference sequence).

The chain employs TRBV28 and TRBJ1-1; no clear D gene. The CDR3 totals 13 residues. From germline, CDR1 is MDHEN and CDR2 SYDVKM. Trimming removed 2 bases at V and 8 bases at J, with 12 bases between. The CDR3 is CASSLAATNEAFF. CDR3 DNA: TGTGCCAGCAGTTTAGCGGCGACTAACGAAGCTTTCTTT.

The rearrangement joins TRBV28 to TRBJ1-1; possible D gene TRBD1, 6 bases. This CDR3 spans 14 amino acids. Germline V CDR1 and CDR2: MDHEN, SYDVKM. V dropped 6 bases and J dropped 0 bases, with 11 bases sitting between them. CDR3 sequence: CASRFTGMNTEAFF. The DNA of the CDR3 is TGTGCCAGCAGGTTTACAGGGATGAACACTGAAGCTTTCTTT.

The chain employs TRBV11-2 and TRBJ2-7; 7 bases fit TRBD1. The V gene's germline CDR1 is SGHAT and CDR2 FQNNGV. V gave up 7 bases and J gave up 2 bases; unmatched junction bases: 2. The CDR3 is 12 residues long. CDR3 sequence: CASMDRTYEQYF. The DNA for the CDR3 is TGTGCCAGCATGGACAGGACCTACGAGCAGTACTTC.

The chain carries TRBV7-3 and TRBJ2-1; 8 bases agree with TRBD2. This CDR3 is 15 amino acids long. The V segment lost 7 bases and the J segment 4 bases; nucleotides outside the gene matches: 9. Germline-derived CDR1 and CDR2 are SGHTA and FQGTGA. The CDR3: CASTPGGTPYNEQFF. The CDR3 nucleotides are TGTGCCAGCACCCCGGGGGGGACTCCTTACAATGAGCAGTTCTTC.

The chain links TRBV4-1 to TRBJ2-5, with D hard to call. The CDR3 spans 16 residues. The germline V gene has CDR1 MGHRA and CDR2 YSYEKL. The germline V and J ends were trimmed by 2 bases and 1 base, with 14 bases remaining between them. The CDR3 sequence is CASSQWAPPFQETQYF. DNA for the CDR3: TGCGCCAGCAGCCAATGGGCACCCCCTTTCCAAGAGACCCAGTACTTC.

This sequence joins TRBV3-1 (or the pseudogene TRBV3-2) and TRBJ1-6; possible D gene TRBD1, 5 bases. CDR3 size: 14 residues. Trimming cost V 6 bases and J 7 bases, with 13 bases left between them. Looked up from germline, CDR1 is LGHDT and CDR2 is YNNKEL (reference sequence). CDR3 sequence reads: CASRPGGMNSPLHF. In DNA, the CDR3 is TGTGCCAGCAGGCCGGGGGGAATGAATTCACCCCTCCACTTT.

The gene calls are TRBV12-3 or TRBV12-4 and TRBJ1-5; 7 nucleotides line up with TRBD1. V lost 5 bases to trimming and J lost 6 bases; unmatched junction nucleotides: 4. The CDR3 has 13 residues. CDR3 protein: CASSETGVQPQHF. As DNA, the CDR3 is TGTGCCAGCAGTGAAACAGGGGTTCAGCCCCAGCATTTT.

V gene TRBV6-4 combines with J gene TRBJ2-6, with D unclear. The CDR3 runs to 14 residues. Trimming took 4 bases from V and 0 from J, leaving 4 bases between them. CDR1 is MRHNA, CDR2 SNTAGT, per germline. CDR3 region: CASSASSGANVLTF. As DNA, the CDR3 is TGTGCCAGCAGTGCCAGCTCTGGGGCCAACGTCCTGACTTTC.

The chain uses TRBV27 and TRBJ2-7, with TRBD2 matching over 12 bases. The J segment lost 0 bases and the V segment lost 2 bases, leaving 8 bases of the junction unmatched. Germline CDR1 reads MNHEY; CDR2 reads SMNVEV (reference sequence). The CDR3 is made up of 18 amino acids. The CDR3 region has the DNA TGTGCCAGCAGTTTACAAACCCCGGGACTAGCGGGCTCCTACGAGCAGTACTTC. This translates into CASSLQTPGLAGSYEQYF.

The chain has TRBV27 and TRBJ1-5; 7 nucleotides match TRBD1. Germline V lookup: CDR1 MNHEY, CDR2 SMNVEV (reference sequence). CDR3 length equals 15 residues. V lost 6 bases and J lost 1; bases outside the gene matches: 6. The CDR3 region has the DNA TGTGCCAGCAGACCCGGGACAGCCAGCAATCAGCCCCAGCATTTT. Translated, it gives CASRPGTASNQPQHF.

This clone was seen a handful of times. The V and J genes are TRBV7-2 and TRBJ2-7; TRBD1 matches at 9 bases. V was pared by 4 bases and J by 0 bases, with 7 bases of the junction left unmatched. The germline gives CDR1 SGHTA, CDR2 FQGNSA. The CDR3 loop spans 16 amino acids. The CDR3 sequence: CASSSPGQGVSYEQYF. The CDR3 DNA reads TGTGCCAGCAGCTCCCCGGGACAGGGAGTCTCCTACGAGCAGTACTTC.

This clone was picked up one time. The chain links TRBV7-3 to TRBJ2-1; 9 bases match TRBD2. This CDR3 region has 13 residues. Germline V CDR1 and CDR2: SGHTA, FQGTGA. J lost 10 bases, V lost 3 bases, and 4 bases had no gene match. CDR3 region: CASSFGTSGEQFF. The CDR3 region has the DNA TGTGCCAGCAGCTTTGGAACTAGCGGGGAGCAGTTCTTC. Together with reference TRBV7-3 and TRBJ2-1, the CDR3 gives the full variable domain: GAGVSQTPSNKVTEKGKYVELRCDPISGHTALYWYRQSLGQGPEFLIYFQGTGAADDSGLPNDRFFAVRPEGSVSTLKIQRTERGDSAVYLCASSFGTSGEQFFGPGTRLTVL.

This chain joins TRBV5-1 and TRBJ2-1; 11 nucleotides agree with TRBD2. Losses at the gene ends were 4 bases for V and 10 bases for J; bases not matched to a gene: 16. The CDR3 loop spans 17 amino acids. Germline-derived CDR1 and CDR2 are SGHRS and YFSETQ. CDR3 sequence (DNA): TGCGCCAGCAGCCCCTCGGAGGGTAGCGGGAGGGCAGGGGAGCAGTTCTTC. It codes for CASSPSEGSGRAGEQFF.

The chain is built from TRBV30 and TRBJ1-1; D is unresolved. Germline lookup yields CDR1 GTSNPN and CDR2 SVGIG (reference sequence). The CDR3 is made up of 13 amino acids. Deletions cut 4 bases from V and 1 base from J, with 10 bases between. The CDR3 region is CAWTKGGNTEAFF. Written as DNA, the CDR3 is TGTGCCTGGACCAAGGGAGGGAACACTGAAGCTTTCTTT.

The rearrangement joins TRBV28 to TRBJ1-1; D gene unclear. The CDR3 runs 14 residues. V was trimmed by 2 bases and J by 1 base, leaving 8 bases between them. Germline V gene data show CDR1 as MDHEN and CDR2 as SYDVKM. The CDR3 nucleotides are TGTGCCAGCAGTTTAGGAGCGGCGAACACTGAAGCTTTCTTT. This translates into CASSLGAANTEAFF.

The chain couples TRBV4-2 to TRBJ2-7, with D maybe TRBD2 (6 bases). Trimming shortened V by 1 base and J by 2 bases, and 9 bases separated the two germline ends. This CDR3 is built from 14 residues. CDR1 is LGHNA, CDR2 YNFKEQ, per germline. CDR3 region: CASSQGLETYEQYF. CDR3 nucleotide sequence: TGTGCCAGCAGCCAAGGACTAGAGACCTACGAGCAGTACTTC.

This chain uses TRBV4-3 with TRBJ1-1, with D unclear. The germline V gene encodes CDR1 LGHNA and CDR2 YSLEER. Trimming took 1 base from V and 4 from J, leaving 13 bases between them. The CDR3 spans 15 residues. This CDR3 is CASSQGARFGTEAFF. In nucleotides, the CDR3 is TGCGCCAGCAGCCAAGGGGCCAGGTTTGGCACTGAAGCTTTCTTT.